This record concerns one T cell receptor (beta chain) sequence. Antigen unknown. The donors were part of the 120-subject validation cohort, which stood apart from the roughly 730-subject first cohort. These data belong to a study of cytomegalovirus exposure and HLA in healthy donors. About the research overall: The 600 to 800 first-cohort repertoires shared a platform with the roughly 120 validation repertoires, as reported in a later analysis. Study observations and caveats: Some public TCRs appeared in many individuals, while most sequences were rare. The study listed roughly 150 cytomegalovirus-associated TCR beta chains.

Profiling relied on immunoSEQ multiplex PCR, and the TCRdb table lists in-frame clones only, not all of them. The sample records more than 95,000 clones, approximately 91% being singletons. The ends lost 4 bases at V and 8 bases at J; junction bases unmatched: 10. This CDR3 spans 15 amino acids. Per the germline V gene, CDR1 is SGHDN and CDR2 is FVKESK. The V call is TRBV14, the J call TRBJ2-1; 8 nucleotides match TRBD2. Sequenced sample: PBMCs. This receptor was identified in a woman younger than 30 in good health and CMV-seronegative. The CDR3 is CASSLGSGSNDEQFF. The CDR3 bases are TGTGCCAGCAGCCTAGGGAGCGGGAGTAACGATGAGCAGTTCTTC.